This T cell receptor beta chain was sequenced for a study of vaccination effects on CD4 cells after COVID-19. Study-level information: With approximately 9.2 ug/ml peptides and 7.5 to 10 IU/ml IL-2, over 1.5 million PBMC per well were cultured.

A remark on this clone: Its specificity is not known.

Germline lookup yields CDR1 GTSNPN and CDR2 SVGIG (reference sequence). V was shortened by 4 bases and J by 7 bases, with 13 bases between the two germline ends. The CDR3 runs to 12 residues. Overall study results and limits: In the late period after vaccination, infection- and vaccine-induced clones contracted markedly.

CD4+ T cell isolation took place after approximately 11 days of culture. Half the medium was swapped for IL-2 medium on days 3 and 7. Profiled with immunoSEQ multiplex PCR; TCRdb holds only in-frame clones, not every one. This table holds fewer than 35,000 clones, 70% found once. V gene TRBV30 combines with J gene TRBJ2-5; perhaps TRBD2 as D (5 bases). This receptor was obtained from a human donor who received a COVID-19 vaccine. The specimen comprised CD4+ T cells from PBMCs cultured without peptide, sampled before COVID-19 vaccination. CDR3 sequence (DNA): TGTGCCTGGAAGGTCGGTCGGGGGACCCAGTACTTC. It yields the protein CAWKVGRGTQYF.